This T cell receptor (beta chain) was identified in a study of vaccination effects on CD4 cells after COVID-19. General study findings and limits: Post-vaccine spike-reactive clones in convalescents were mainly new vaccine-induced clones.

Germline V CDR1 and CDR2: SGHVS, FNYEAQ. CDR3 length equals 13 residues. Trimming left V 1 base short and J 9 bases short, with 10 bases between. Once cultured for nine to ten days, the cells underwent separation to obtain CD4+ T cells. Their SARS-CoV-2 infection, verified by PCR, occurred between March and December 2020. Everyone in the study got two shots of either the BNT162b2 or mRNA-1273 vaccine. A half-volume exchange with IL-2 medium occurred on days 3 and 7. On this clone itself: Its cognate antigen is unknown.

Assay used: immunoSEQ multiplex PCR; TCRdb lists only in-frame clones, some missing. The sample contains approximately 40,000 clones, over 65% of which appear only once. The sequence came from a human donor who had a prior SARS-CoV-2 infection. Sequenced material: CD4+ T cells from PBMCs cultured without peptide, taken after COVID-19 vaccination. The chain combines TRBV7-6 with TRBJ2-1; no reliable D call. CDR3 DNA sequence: TGTGCCAGCAGCTTAGGCCAGGCTACTGAGCAGTTCTTC. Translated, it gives CASSLGQATEQFF.